The next 28 T cell receptor beta chains were all read from a single sample in a study of read filtering for tumor transcriptome and immune sequencing. Molecular barcoded adaptors covering alpha/delta and beta/gamma chains were used on approximately 400 ng RNA. TCRdb recomputed calls from the reads with MiXCR, one row per CDR3 protein. The sample has 35,000 to 50,000 distinct CDR3 sequences, less than 20% seen once. Sequenced sample: a population of CD138-negative cells sorted from bone marrow. The receptors were sampled from a donor at least 40 years old with multiple myeloma.

Points on this clonotype: This likely stems from a read error, as it lies one base from a far larger clone. V usage is TRBV7-2 and J usage is TRBJ2-1; D gene unclear. Between the trimmed V and J ends, which lost 4 bases and 8 bases, there was a span of 12 bases. Germline V lookup: CDR1 SGHTA, CDR2 FQGNSA. The CDR3 sequence is 13 residues long. In nucleotides, the CDR3 is TGTGCCAGCAGCTACTCGGTGTACCATGAGCAGTTCTTC. This translates into CASSYSVYHEQFF.

This clonotype has at least ten counts. The chain joins TRBV20-1 to TRBJ1-2, with a possible D match to TRBD1 (6 bases). CDR1 DFQATT and CDR2 SNEGSKA come from the germline V gene (reference sequence). The CDR3 has 12 residues. Trimming cost V 5 bases and J 2 bases, with 9 bases left between them. The CDR3 DNA sequence: TGCAGTGCTGACGACAGGAACTATGGCTACACCTTC. This encodes CSADDRNYGYTF.

This clonotype was seen at least ten times. The genes are TRBV3-1 and TRBJ2-5; tentative D call: TRBD1 (5 bases). Germline loops: CDR1 LGHDT, CDR2 YNNKEL (reference sequence). This CDR3 is built from 15 residues. Trimming removed 4 bases from V and 2 bases from J, with 14 bases in between. The DNA of the CDR3 is TGTGCCAGCAGCCGCCAAGGGGTCGGGCAAGAGACCCAGTACTTC. Its protein is CASSRQGVGQETQYF.

This clonotype was recorded at least ten times. The chain carries TRBV2 and TRBJ2-5; D is undetermined. V shed 4 bases and J shed 1 base, with 10 bases lying between them. The CDR3 sequence is 14 residues long. Germline CDR1 reads SNHLY; CDR2 reads FYNNEI. The CDR3 nucleotides are TGTGCCAGCAGTGTGGTCGGAACCCAAGAGACCCAGTACTTC. It is translated as CASSVVGTQETQYF.

About this clonotype: This is likely a read error, given that the CDR3 carries no conserved phenylalanine or tryptophan at its end. V usage is TRBV29-1 and J usage is TRBJ2-1; TRBD1 agrees at 8 bases. The germline V gene has CDR1 SQVTM and CDR2 ANQGSEA. The CDR3 sequence is 14 residues long. Here the CDR3 DNA reads TGCAGCGAGTCAGGGGGCCGGTACTACGATGAGCAGTTCCTC. It translates to CSESGGRYYDEQFL.

This clonotype has only a few counts. The chain recombines TRBV7-8 with TRBJ2-4, with D unresolved. Germline V CDR1 and CDR2: SGHVS, FQNEAQ. Trimming took 5 bases from V and 0 from J, leaving 11 bases between them. The CDR3 sequence is 15 residues long. The CDR3 sequence: CASSRDVSAKNIQYF. DNA for the CDR3: TGTGCCAGCAGCCGAGACGTCTCAGCCAAAAACATTCAGTACTTC. Full variable domain (outside the CDR3, taken from reference TRBV7-8 and TRBJ2-4): GAGVSQSPRYKVAKRGQDVALRCDPISGHVSLFWYQQALGQGPEFLTYFQNEAQLDKSGLPSDRFFAERPEGSVSTLKIQRTQQEDSAVYLCASSRDVSAKNIQYFGAGTRLSVL.

The table lists this clonotype with many counts. This chain links TRBV28 with TRBJ2-3; the D gene is possibly TRBD2 (6 bases). The CDR3 consists of 14 residues. Trimming shortened V by 5 bases and J by 2 bases, and 11 bases separated the two germline ends. Germline CDR1 is MDHEN and CDR2 is SYDVKM. As DNA, the CDR3 is TGTGCCAGCAGTGGCGGGACCCACACAGATACGCAGTATTTT. Translation: CASSGGTHTDTQYF. Complete variable domain (other parts from reference TRBV28 and TRBJ2-3): DVKVTQSSRYLVKRTGEKVFLECVQDMDHENMFWYRQDPGLGLRLIYFSYDVKMKEKGDIPEGYSVSREKKERFSLILESASTNQTSMYLCASSGGTHTDTQYFGPGTRLTVL.

Worth noting for this clonotype: This could be a read error, since a much larger clone is one nucleotide away. The chain couples TRBV12-3 or TRBV12-4 to TRBJ2-2, with D possibly matching TRBD1 (7 bases). This CDR3 comprises 15 residues. CDR3 nucleotides: TGTGCTAGTGGTCCGAGACAGGGAGGCACCGAGGAGCTGTTTTTT. Its protein is CASGPRQGGTEELFF.

This clonotype showed up just a few times. The CDR3 DNA reads TGTGCCAGCAGTTCCCGCAGGGAGGATACGCAGTATTTT. Its protein is CASSSRREDTQYF. The chain links TRBV2 to TRBJ2-3, with D perhaps given as TRBD1 or TRBD2 (5 bases each). CDR3 length: 13 residues. V was cut by 5 bases and J by 6 bases, with 12 bases left in between. Germline values: CDR1 SNHLY, CDR2 FYNNEI.

At least ten counts were recorded for this clonotype. The chain couples TRBV12-3 or TRBV12-4 to TRBJ2-7; TRBD2 matches at 8 bases. Trimming took 5 bases from V and 3 from J; bases not matched to a gene: 6. There are 14 residues in the CDR3. CDR3 nucleotide sequence: TGTGCCAGCAGTATGACCGGGGGGGTCTACGAGCAGTACTTC. The encoded protein is CASSMTGGVYEQYF.

With regard to this clonotype: The junction does not match germline at one end; this may be a read error. The V call is TRBV20-1, the J call TRBJ1-1; D unresolved. The CDR3 runs 11 residues. Per germline, CDR1 DFQATT and CDR2 SNEGSKA (reference sequence). CDR3 sequence (DNA): TGCAATGCTAGTGAGAGGACTAAAGCTTTCTTT. It codes for CNASERTKAFF.

There are many counts of this clonotype. The chain is built from TRBV7-2 and TRBJ2-1; TRBD2 matches 16 bases. The V gene's germline CDR1 is SGHTA and CDR2 FQGNSA. V was clipped by 2 bases and J by 9 bases; unmatched bases: 13. This CDR3 has 19 residues. The CDR3 bases are TGTGCCAGCAGCTTATCGGGGACTAGCGGGAGGGGCCAGGGGGCTGAGCAGTTCTTC. Translation gives CASSLSGTSGRGQGAEQFF.

This clonotype has ten or more counts. The rearrangement joins TRBV7-2 to TRBJ2-1, with D unresolved. CDR3 length: 12 amino acids. V shed 2 bases and J shed 9 bases, with 8 bases lying between them. CDR1 is SGHTA, CDR2 FQGNSA, per germline. The CDR3 reads CASSLQLFEQFF. For the CDR3, the DNA is TGTGCCAGCAGCTTACAGCTATTTGAGCAGTTCTTC.

Ten or more counts support this clonotype. This CDR3 is CASGVGTGLRNEQFF. As DNA, the CDR3 is TGTGCCAGCGGAGTCGGGACAGGGTTGAGGAATGAGCAGTTCTTC. This chain connects TRBV27 to TRBJ2-1, with 9 bases fitting TRBD1. There are 15 residues in the CDR3. Germline trimming cut 8 bases from V and 7 bases from J; bases unmatched to any gene: 12. Germline CDR1 MNHEY, CDR2 SMNVEV (reference sequence).

The J gene is TRBJ1-5, the V gene TRBV28, with a weak D call TRBD1 (5 bases). The germline CDR1 and CDR2 sequences are MDHEN and SYDVKM. This CDR3 has 15 amino acids. V shed 2 bases and J shed 2 bases, with 10 bases lying between them. CDR3 nucleotides: TGTGCCAGCAGTTTAGAGGGGCCGGGCAATCAGCCCCAGCATTTT. This codes for CASSLEGPGNQPQHF.

Regarding this clonotype: This may come from a read error, since a much larger clone is one base off. This chain uses TRBV29-1 with TRBJ2-1, with D tentatively TRBD2 (6 bases). V was cut by 8 bases and J by 10 bases, with 18 bases left in between. From germline, CDR1 is SQVTM and CDR2 ANQGSEA. The CDR3 totals 12 residues. CDR3 loop: CSYGTDPGEQFF. The CDR3 DNA reads TGCAGCTACGGGACTGATCCGGGAGAGCAGTTCTTC.

This clonotype was counted ten times or more. This chain links TRBV2 with TRBJ2-3; 10 bases line up with TRBD2. V shed 7 bases and J 1 base; nucleotides not matched to a gene: 5. The CDR3 contains 15 residues. Germline CDR1 and CDR2: SNHLY and FYNNEI. The DNA for the CDR3 is TGTGCCAGCAACGACGGGACTAGCGGCACAGATACGCAGTATTTT. It codes for CASNDGTSGTDTQYF. The variable domain in full, completed from reference TRBV2 and TRBJ2-3, reads EPEVTQTPSHQVTQMGQEVILRCVPISNHLYFYWYRQILGQKVEFLVSFYNNEISEKSEIFDDQFSVERPDGSNFTLKIRSTKLEDSAMYFCASNDGTSGTDTQYFGPGTRLTVL.

About this clonotype itself: This may come from a read error, since a much larger clone is one base off. This chain links TRBV18 with TRBJ2-1; D call uncertain. There are 15 residues in the CDR3. CDR1 and CDR2 from the germline V gene are KGHSH and LQKENI. V lost 0 bases to trimming and J lost 7 bases, with 13 bases between them. DNA of the CDR3: TGTGCCAGCTCACCACCGATCAAAGGGAAGAATGAGCAGTTCTTC. Protein product: CASSPPIKGKNEQFF.

This clonotype qualifies as medium-sized. This chain connects TRBV20-1 to TRBJ2-1; 9 bases line up with TRBD2. This CDR3 has 12 residues. The V and J ends lost 6 bases and 10 bases, in that order; junction bases with no gene match: 7. CDR1 is DFQATT and CDR2 is SNEGSKA in the germline V gene (reference sequence). Here the CDR3 reads CSARGTSIEQFF. CDR3 DNA sequence: TGCAGTGCCCGAGGGACTAGCATAGAGCAGTTCTTC.

The chain uses TRBV7-6 and TRBJ2-5; D gene unclear. Trimming took 9 bases from V and 3 from J, leaving 8 bases between them. The CDR3 extends over 11 amino acids. In germline, CDR1 is SGHVS, CDR2 FNYEAQ. CDR3 DNA: TGTGCCAGTAGGAAAAAAGAGACCCAGTACTTC. Its protein is CASRKKETQYF.

This clonotype has just a few counts. The junction does not match germline at one end; this may be a read error. The V and J genes are TRBV19 and TRBJ2-3, with a tentative D call TRBD2 (5 bases). The CDR3 is 13 residues long. CDR1 LNHDA and CDR2 SQIVND come from the germline V gene (reference sequence). CDR3 DNA: TGTTCCAGTCGCGAAAGCGGAGGAGATACGCAGTATTTT. This translates into CSSRESGGDTQYF.

Concerning this clonotype: This may arise from a read error, as a much more abundant clone is one base away. The chain employs TRBV30 and TRBJ2-3, with D possibly being TRBD1 (5 bases). CDR1 is GTSNPN and CDR2 is SVGIG in the germline V gene (reference sequence). This CDR3 has 16 residues. V lost 1 base, J lost 4 bases, and 18 bases lay in between. In DNA, the CDR3 is TGTGCCTGGAGTGGCATGGGGCGAAGGAACCCAGATACGCAGTATTTT. Amino acid sequence: CAWSGMGRRNPDTQYF.

This clonotype showed up many times. The rearrangement joins TRBV9 to TRBJ2-2; the D gene is possibly TRBD2 (5 bases). Germline values: CDR1 SGDLS, CDR2 YYNGEE. The germline V and J ends were trimmed by 4 bases and 5 bases, with 18 bases remaining between them. CDR3 length: 16 residues. The CDR3 loop is CASSPARRGLTGELFF. CDR3 nucleotides: TGTGCCAGCAGCCCCGCGCGGCGCGGGTTAACCGGGGAGCTGTTTTTT.

Ten or more counts support this clonotype. The chain recombines TRBV11-2 with TRBJ2-1; possibly TRBD2 for D (6 bases). The CDR3 contains 15 residues. Between the trimmed V and J ends, which lost 2 bases and 4 bases, there was a span of 12 bases. CDR1 and CDR2 from the germline V gene are SGHAT and FQNNGV. The CDR3 nucleotides read TGTGCCAGCAGCTTACGAACTAGCTCTTACAATGAGCAGTTCTTC. Its translation is CASSLRTSSYNEQFF.

Many counts were recorded for this clonotype. The chain carries TRBV12-3 or TRBV12-4 and TRBJ2-7; D might be TRBD1 (5 bases). V was pared by 1 base and J by 0 bases, with 7 bases between. There are 14 residues in the CDR3. CDR3 sequence (DNA): TGTGCCAGCAGTTTAGACAGGTCCTCCTACGAGCAGTACTTC. Translation: CASSLDRSSYEQYF.

This clonotype has a count of ten or more. V usage is TRBV29-1 and J usage is TRBJ2-1; D may be TRBD2 (5 bases). The CDR3 runs to 15 residues. Trimming shortened V by 6 bases and J by 5 bases, and 20 bases separated the two germline ends. Germline assignment: CDR1 SQVTM and CDR2 ANQGSEA. The CDR3 DNA reads as TGCAGCGTGGAGCACTGGACTTCGCCCAACAATGAGCAGTTCTTC. Translating gives CSVEHWTSPNNEQFF.

The count of this clonotype is one. A read error may explain this, as a much larger clone is one base away. The chain joins TRBV6-2 or TRBV6-3 to TRBJ1-2; D uncertain. Germline V CDR1 and CDR2: MNHEY, SVGEGT. V was cut by 5 bases and J by 2 bases, with 6 bases left in between. The CDR3 extends over 12 amino acids. The DNA of the CDR3 is TGTGCCAGCAGTGATCAAAACTATGGCTACACCTTC. Its translation is CASSDQNYGYTF.

In this sample, this clonotype turned up once. This rearrangement joins TRBV2 to TRBJ1-2, with D unresolved. The CDR3 loop spans 13 amino acids. Germline V gene lookup returns CDR1 SNHLY and CDR2 FYNNEI. V shed 3 bases and J shed 0 bases, with 5 bases lying between them. CDR3 sequence (DNA): TGTGCCAGCAGTGATTCAGCTAACTATGGCTACACCTTC. The encoded protein is CASSDSANYGYTF.